The clone carrying this T cell receptor (beta chain) was counted ten times or more. The data originate from a study of T cells after yellow fever vaccination. 5'RACE template switching produced TCR cDNA carrying a universal primer site and UMIs. MiXCR was run by TCRdb on the 5' RACE reads, yielding one entry per CDR3 protein. The sample holds 35,000 to 55,000 distinct CDR3 sequences, under 8% seen once. The CDR3 runs 15 residues. V was clipped by 7 bases and J by 4 bases; unmatched bases: 9. The germline gives CDR1 KGHSH, CDR2 LQKENI. This clonotype originated in a man under 40 who received the YFV17D yellow fever vaccine. This specimen was CD8+ T cells not binding an NS4B(214-222) dextramer, sorted from PBMCs, taken 45 days after the yellow fever booster vaccination. The rearrangement links TRBV18 to TRBJ2-1; TRBD2 matches 8 bases. CDR3 nucleotides: TGTGCCAGCTTCACCCCGGCTAGCGGGTACAATGAGCAGTTCTTC. This translates into CASFTPASGYNEQFF.